This TCR beta chain was recorded in a study of T cells in Graves' hyperthyroidism and ophthalmopathy. Study in general: Blood was drawn when the patient was first diagnosed and still untreated.

Study results and caveats: Clonotypes that were expanded in thyroid above 0.001 mostly appeared in blood too.

This CDR3 is built from 16 residues. Trimming took off 0 bases at V and 1 base at J, with 12 bases between the two ends. Germline CDR1 is MNHEY and CDR2 is SVGAGI. The CDR3 regions of TCR beta were amplified from RNA transcripts. TCR CDR3 regions were first amplified by RT-PCR with HTBI primers. TCRdb itself ran the multiplex PCR reads through MiXCR, one entry per CDR3 protein. The table has around 720,000 distinct CDR3 sequences, approximately 40% seen once; the top ten hold around 30%. The study left out patients who had uncontrolled infection, other autoimmune disease, pregnancy or lactation. The authors took PBMCs from 10 ml fresh peripheral blood. Concerning this clonotype: Its antigen remains unknown.

Sequenced sample: blood. The receptor was isolated from a middle-aged woman with Graves' hyperthyroidism. The gene calls are TRBV6-5 and TRBJ2-5, with a weak D call TRBD1 (7 bases). Written as DNA, the CDR3 is TGTGCCAGCAGTTACTCGGAGGGGGCGACCCAAGAGACCCAGTACTTC. Amino acids: CASSYSEGATQETQYF.